This record concerns one T cell receptor (beta chain) sequence. It lacks a known antigen. Qualities for individual bases were not recorded, and no much larger clone is one base off. These data originate in a study of human T cells and chemical hapten exposure (TCRdb year 2021). Regarding the study in general: For sensitization, 2% DPC in acetone was applied to a roughly 2 cm by roughly 2 cm area of upper inner arm skin. Libraries were pooled for sequencing, and per-sample TCR yields varied mainly because of small differences in library volumes within the pool. Twenty-nine alopecia patients provided blood for TCR sequencing at one to four time points (pre-sensitization, 2, 6 and 24 weeks). Blood samples were taken from patients before sensitization (week 0) and at 2, 6 and about 24 weeks after DPC sensitization. Patients additionally received weekly therapeutic DPC doses to the scalp throughout the roughly 23-week study period. The study tracked peripheral blood TCR repertoire changes in vivo during primary and secondary sensitization to the hapten diphenylcyclopropenone (DPC) in alopecia patients. Patch testing on the upper back used Finn chambers containing 0.01% DPC, with scoring done after 6 days according to International Contact Dermatitis Research Group standards. The patient cohort, mostly female, included alopecia areata with under or over 50% scalp involvement, alopecia totalis and alopecia universalis. The study at large found these results: Because every patient had alopecia, a presumed autoimmune disease, the patients' immune response might differ from that of healthy individuals. After repeated subsampling, changes were observed in the strength of the expansion versus patch-test correlation and in the threshold at which the correlation became significant. The number of TCRs above 1 in 1000 frequency did not change with DPC sensitization; there was no evidence of global repertoire structure alterations. The number of PT1 expanded TCRs positively correlated with patch test score, significant at thresholds 8, 16 and 32 but not 4. Expanded TCRs formed significantly more large CDR3 similarity clusters than pre-sensitization or healthy control sets, consistent with antigen-driven responses.

What this sample's time point label stands for: patch test 3, about 24 weeks after DPC sensitization. Interpreted using the paper, the treatment or condition label stands for: therapeutic diphenylcyclopropenone sensitization with weekly scalp DPC. At every patch-test visit, the blood draw took place before the patch test was put on. Patients were eligible if aged 18 to 70, diagnosed with alopecia and judged suitable for DPC therapy, and pregnant patients were excluded. Total RNA was isolated from unfractionated whole blood collected in Tempus Blood RNA tubes. The library was produced with RACE. This sample was sequenced with a NextSeq 500. During library preparation, unique molecular identifiers were attached to individual cDNA molecules so that TCRs could be counted in a quantitative, reproducible way. For every blood RNA sample, sequencing covered both the TCR alpha and TCR beta chains. The paper's data handling went like this. The median number of TCRs per sample was 85,000 to 100,000, ranging from roughly 20,000 to 700,000. V, J and CDR3 annotation of the TCR reads was carried out using the Decombinator software suite. To make PS versus PT1 abundance plots, every sample was subsampled to the same number of TCRs (28,000). Expanded TCRs were defined as absent before sensitization and observed at least eight times at the 2-week time point. TCRdb cleaned the public reads at Q25 with fastp, built clones with MiXCR and kept in-frame beta chains. Records with the same CDR3 protein are collapsed into one entry carrying the most frequent genes and DNA. These V and J calls rely on TCRdb rather than the paper's analysis. The sample includes some 52,000 distinct CDR3 sequences, with approximately 9.9% observed a single time. Of the sample, 16% falls within the top ten clones.

The receptor's source is a woman aged 40 to 50 with alopecia areata. Some clones in this sample may be carry-over from other donors' samples. Sequencing used whole blood, obtained in connection with sensitization to the hapten diphenylcyclopropenone (DPC).

The CDR3 is CASSSDPGADTQYF. The DNA sequence is TGTGCCAGTAGTTCCGACCCTGGAGCGGATACGCAGTATTTT. The chain is encoded by TRBV19 joined to TRBJ2-3, with no D gene named confidently. Trimming removed 5 bases from V and 6 bases from J, leaving 15 bases between the germline ends. The cysteine opens and the phenylalanine closes a CDR3 of 14 amino acids. Only the CDR3 region is kept as DNA, spanning 42 bases read in frame from base 1. Taken from the germline V gene (reference sequence), the CDR1 and CDR2 loops are LNHDA and SQIVND.